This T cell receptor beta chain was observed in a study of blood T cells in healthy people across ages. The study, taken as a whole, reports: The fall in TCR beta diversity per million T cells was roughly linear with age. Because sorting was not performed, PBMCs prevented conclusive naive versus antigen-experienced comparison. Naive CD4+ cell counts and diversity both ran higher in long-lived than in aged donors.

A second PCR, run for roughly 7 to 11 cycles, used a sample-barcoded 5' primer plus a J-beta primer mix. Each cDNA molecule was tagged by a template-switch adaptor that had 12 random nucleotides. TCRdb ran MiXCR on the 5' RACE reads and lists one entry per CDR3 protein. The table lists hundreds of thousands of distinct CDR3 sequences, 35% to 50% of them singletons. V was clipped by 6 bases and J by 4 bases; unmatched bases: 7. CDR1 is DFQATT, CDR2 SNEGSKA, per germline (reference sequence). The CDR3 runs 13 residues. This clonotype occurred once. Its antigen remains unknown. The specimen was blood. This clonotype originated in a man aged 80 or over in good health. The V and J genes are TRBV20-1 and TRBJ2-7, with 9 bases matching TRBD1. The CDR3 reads CSAGQGNRYEQYF. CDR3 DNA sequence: TGCAGTGCCGGACAGGGGAATAGGTACGAGCAGTACTTC.